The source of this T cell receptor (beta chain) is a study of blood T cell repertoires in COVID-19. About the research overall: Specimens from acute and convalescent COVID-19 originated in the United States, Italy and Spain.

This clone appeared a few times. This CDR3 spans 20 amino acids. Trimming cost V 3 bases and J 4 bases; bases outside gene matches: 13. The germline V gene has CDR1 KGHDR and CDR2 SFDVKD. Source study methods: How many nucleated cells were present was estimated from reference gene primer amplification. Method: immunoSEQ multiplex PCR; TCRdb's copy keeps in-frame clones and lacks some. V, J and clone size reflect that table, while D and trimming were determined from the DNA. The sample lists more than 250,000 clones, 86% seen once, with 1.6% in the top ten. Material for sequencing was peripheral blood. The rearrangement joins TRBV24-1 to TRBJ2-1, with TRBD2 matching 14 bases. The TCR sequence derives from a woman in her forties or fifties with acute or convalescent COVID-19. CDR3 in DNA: TGTGCCACCAGTGATCCAGCCCCGGGACTAGCGGGAGTAAGATACAATGAGCAGTTCTTC. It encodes CATSDPAPGLAGVRYNEQFF.